The present TCR beta chain was sequenced within a study of metastatic and nonmetastatic thyroid tumors. V shed 2 bases and J 4 bases; nucleotides not matched to a gene: 0. From germline, CDR1 is SGHTA and CDR2 FQGTGA. The CDR3 has 15 amino acids. TCRdb re-analyzed the PCR reads using MiXCR. The sample carries thousands of clones, approximately 35% recorded once. Thyroid surgery was preceded by no treatment in any patient. The receptor's source is a female donor with papillary thyroid cancer or a benign thyroid nodule (not recorded which). Some clones in this sample may be carry-over from other donors' samples. The V gene is TRBV7-3, the J gene TRBJ2-1; 12 bases are a match to TRBD2. Material: tumor tissue. The CDR3 loop reads CASSLLAGGYNEQFF. Here the CDR3 DNA reads TGTGCCAGCAGCTTACTAGCGGGAGGGTACAATGAGCAGTTCTTC. Full variable domain (outside the CDR3, taken from reference TRBV7-3 and TRBJ2-1): GAGVSQTPSNKVTEKGKYVELRCDPISGHTALYWYRQSLGQGPEFLIYFQGTGAADDSGLPNDRFFAVRPEGSVSTLKIQRTERGDSAVYLCASSLLAGGYNEQFFGPGTRLTVL.